The 7 T cell receptor beta chains presented below share a single source sample, sequenced in a study of cytomegalovirus exposure and HLA in healthy donors. Primers: 60 Vbeta forward and 13 Jbeta reverse. The repertoire was sequenced with immunoSEQ multiplex PCR; TCRdb's copy has only in-frame clones and lacks some. The sample is made up of some 200,000 clones, and the top ten hold 0.95% to 1.3% of it. Material: PBMCs. The receptors originated from a girl aged 2 to 9 in good health and CMV-seropositive.

V usage is TRBV7-8 and J usage is TRBJ1-5; 7 nucleotides agree with TRBD1. Germline CDR1 is SGHVS and CDR2 is FQNEAQ. The length of the CDR3 is 15 residues. Unmatched junction bases numbered 2, after V lost 1 base and J lost 2 bases. The CDR3: CASSLGGTGNQPQHF. Here the CDR3 DNA reads TGTGCCAGCAGCTTAGGAGGGACAGGCAATCAGCCCCAGCATTTT.

This chain links TRBV7-2 with TRBJ2-5; D is perhaps TRBD2 (7 bases). The J call may not be correct, given that the DNA end is closer to TRBJ2-7. The germline V gene encodes CDR1 SGHTA and CDR2 FQGNSA. CDR3 length: 14 amino acids. Here the CDR3 reads CASRPEGGHYEQYF. The DNA for the CDR3 is TGTGCCAGCAGACCTGAGGGGGGGCACTACGAGCAGTACTTC.

The chain combines TRBV28 with TRBJ2-7, with TRBD2 identical over 12 bases. CDR1 is MDHEN, CDR2 SYDVKM, per germline. V gave up 5 bases and J gave up 2 bases; unmatched junction bases: 7. There are 16 residues in the CDR3. Here the CDR3 DNA reads TGTGCCAGCAGTCCCCCCGGACTAGCGGGAACCTACGAGCAGTACTTC. Translation: CASSPPGLAGTYEQYF.

The chain employs TRBV7-8 and TRBJ2-3; possibly TRBD1 for D (5 bases). V lost 1 base to trimming and J lost 0 bases, with 11 bases between them. The CDR3 has 16 amino acids. Germline lookup yields CDR1 SGHVS and CDR2 FQNEAQ. The CDR3 spells CASSLESRASTDTQYF. The CDR3 DNA sequence: TGTGCCAGCAGCTTAGAGTCCAGGGCCAGCACAGATACGCAGTATTTT.

The J gene is TRBJ2-7, the V gene TRBV9; TRBD1 matches at 12 bases. The CDR3 is made up of 16 amino acids. Germline trimming cut 4 bases from V and 4 bases from J; bases unmatched to any gene: 9. From germline, CDR1 is SGDLS and CDR2 YYNGEE. CDR3 in DNA: TGTGCCAGCAGCCCGTTGCAGGGACAGGGGGCGTACGAGCAGTACTTC. This encodes CASSPLQGQGAYEQYF.

V gene TRBV27 combines with J gene TRBJ2-7, with TRBD2 as a possible D gene (6 bases). The CDR3 extends over 13 amino acids. Germline CDR1 reads MNHEY; CDR2 reads SMNVEV (reference sequence). The V end was cut by 6 bases, the J end by 0 bases, with 9 bases between. CDR3 sequence: CASRGGTSYEQYF. CDR3 DNA: TGTGCCAGCAGGGGCGGGACCTCCTACGAGCAGTACTTC.

The V and J genes are TRBV5-1 and TRBJ2-1; 14 bases fit TRBD2. The CDR3 sequence is 16 residues long. Germline CDR1 SGHRS, CDR2 YFSETQ. After removal of 4 bases from V and 4 bases from J, the junction contained 4 bases not matched to a gene. Written as DNA, the CDR3 is TGCGCCAGCAGCCCGGGACTAGCGGGAGAGTACAATGAGCAGTTCTTC. Translated: CASSPGLAGEYNEQFF.